This T cell receptor beta chain was identified during a study of vaccination effects on CD4 cells after COVID-19 (dated by TCRdb to 2021 to 2024). Concerning the study at large: Across the study, the median time from the second dose to post-vaccine sampling was 72 days (range 14 to 241). In the study, cultures from other donors were sequenced using the Oncomine TCR Beta short-read assay on an Illumina iSeq 100. A total of 10 COVID-19 convalescent patients and several SARS-CoV-2-naive healthy vaccine recipients were included in the full study. SARS-CoV-2 spike-specific CD4+ TCR repertoires were compared before and after mRNA vaccination in COVID-19 convalescent patients and in infection-naive vaccine recipients.

As for this clone: Its antigen is unknown. No base-level quality is on record; no much larger clone is a single base apart.

The ViraFEST assay stimulated PBMC with viral peptide pools and then used TCR sequencing to identify antigen-specific CD4+ T cell clonotypes by expansion. After less than 13 days of culture, CD4+ T cells were isolated with the EasySep CD4+ T cell isolation kit. Two doses of either the BNT162b2 or the mRNA-1273 mRNA SARS-CoV-2 vaccine were administered to participants. The absence of prior SARS-CoV-2 infection in healthy vaccine recipients was confirmed by negative nucleocapsid antibodies before and after vaccination. Each well held two million PBMC cultured in IMDM containing roughly 5% human AB serum, roughly 10 IU/ml IL-2 and gentamicin, along with around 11 ug/ml peptides. Half of the culture medium was replaced with fresh IL-2-containing medium on days 3 and 7. Unless otherwise noted, each peptide stimulation condition was cultured in triplicate wells. Using Ficoll-Paque Plus gradient centrifugation, PBMC were separated from whole blood and then either used fresh or cryopreserved at -140C. Overlapping peptide pools spanned the spike proteins of SARS-CoV-2 and the common cold coronaviruses HCoV-NL63, HCoV-OC43 and HCoV-229E. The QIAamp micro DNA kit was used to extract genomic DNA from the cultured CD4+ T cells.

The paper's findings and limits, for the study overall: Marked clonal contraction was observed in both infection-induced and vaccine-induced clones at late post-vaccination timepoints, consistent with waning T cell responses. The study was limited by a small number of convalescent patients, and early post-infection timepoints were lacking. In healthy vaccine recipients, vaccine-induced clones were almost all SARS-CoV-2 mono-reactive, with only 1 of 255 cross-reactive with common cold coronaviruses.

Receptor libraries were prepared by the immunoSEQ multiplex PCR assay. DNA from the CD4+ T cells that had been cultured and isolated underwent TCR beta CDR3 sequencing. The source study handled its data this way. The analysis removed non-productive TCR sequences, trimmed reads to the CDR3 region, and retained only CDR3s that were 7 or more amino acids long. The MANAFEST web app was used to identify antigen-specific clonotypes by comparing expansion in peptide wells with expansion in reference cultures. To be called positive, a clone needed expansion at FDR<0.05 compared with the reference and with all other wells, an odds ratio greater than 5, and a frequency greater than 0.1% in two replicate wells. A clonotype was defined as cross-reactive if the clonotype was significantly expanded both in SARS-CoV-2 spike wells and in at least one common cold coronavirus spike condition. CDR3 similarity was assessed by Levenshtein distance using the stringdist R package, and unrooted trees were constructed with ape in R 3.6.1. What TCRdb holds here is the immuneACCESS table cut down to in-frame rearrangements. Part of the clones is not present; checked against another copy, under half of the missing clones reflect an unresolved V gene, and the others are unexplained. V and J calls and clone size are those listed in that table; D and trimming were worked out from the DNA. For this sample there are approximately 26,000 clones; nearly 80% appear just once. About 6.3% of the sample lies in the top ten.

CDR1 LNHDA and CDR2 SQIVND are derived from the germline V gene (reference sequence). The CDR3, cysteine through phenylalanine, is 12 amino acids long. The kept DNA is CDR3 alone, 36 bases in frame from the first base. V gives up 9 bases and J gives up 3 bases, and the segment between their germline ends measures 11 bases. The chain links TRBV19 with TRBJ1-2; a weak D assignment points to TRBD1 (5 bases agree). The input for sequencing was CD4+ T cells from PBMCs cultured with SARS-CoV-2 spike peptides, taken after COVID-19 vaccination. Sample cell subset or site, as interpreted from the label and publication: SARS-CoV-2 spike overlapping peptide pool stimulation. The clonotype originates from a human donor who received a COVID-19 vaccine. Some clones in this sample may be carry-over from other donors' samples. The DNA reads TGTGCCAGCGTCGACAGCTACTATGGCTACACCTTC. Translated, this is CASVDSYYGYTF.